This TCR beta chain emerged from a study of control samples from healthy donors and cancer patients. Sequencing was performed with immunoSEQ multiplex PCR; in TCRdb, only in-frame clones are kept and a portion is missing. This table holds around 130,000 clones, 89% found once. Input material: blood. The clonotype was recovered from a man aged 50 to 60 in good health.

The chain's CDR3 is CASSGLDQPQHF. The CDR3 coding sequence is TGTGCCAGTAGTGGATTAGATCAGCCCCAGCATTTT. This sequence joins TRBV19 and TRBJ1-5; D is unclear. V shed 5 bases and J shed 5 bases, with 7 bases lying between them. The CDR3 is 12 amino acids. In germline, CDR1 is LNHDA, CDR2 SQIVND (reference sequence).